The 16 T cell receptor beta chains below come from one sample, sequenced in a study of cytomegalovirus exposure and HLA in healthy donors. 60 Vbeta and 13 Jbeta primers were used in PCR. The table came from immunoSEQ multiplex PCR; TCRdb's copy has only in-frame clones and leaves some out. The sample consists of around 55,000 clones, roughly 74% of them appearing once. Sequencing input: PBMCs. The receptors come from a female donor in good health and CMV-seronegative.

There are a few counts of this clone. In nucleotides, the CDR3 is TGTGCCAGCAGTGAAGGGACAGGTTACTACGAGCAGTACTTC. It encodes CASSEGTGYYEQYF. The gene calls are TRBV6-1 and TRBJ2-7; 7 positions match TRBD1. This CDR3 contains 14 residues. In germline, CDR1 is MNHNS, CDR2 SASEGT. Trimming took 1 base from V and 3 from J; bases not matched to a gene: 3.

This sequence joins TRBV10-3 and TRBJ2-3, with 9 nucleotides matching TRBD2. The CDR3 sequence is 17 residues long. The germline V gene encodes CDR1 ENHRY and CDR2 SYGVKD. V trimming: 0 bases; J trimming: 4 bases; junction bases outside the gene matches: 8. The CDR3 DNA reads as TGTGCCATCAGTGAGTCGCCGGGCGGGGGGGCGGCAGATACGCAGTATTTT. Translating it yields CAISESPGGGAADTQYF.

The V call is TRBV27, the J call TRBJ1-6, with TRBD1 matching 9 bases. Germline V gene data show CDR1 as MNHEY and CDR2 as SMNVEV (reference sequence). Trimming at V came to 4 bases and at J to 10 bases, leaving 8 bases not matched to a gene. The CDR3 loop spans 15 amino acids. In DNA form, the CDR3 reads TGTGCCAGCAGTTGGGGGACAGGGTTAAACTCACCCCTCCACTTT. It translates to CASSWGTGLNSPLHF.

This chain links TRBV7-6 with TRBJ2-2, with D possibly matching TRBD1 (5 bases). The CDR3 length is 14 residues. Germline lookup yields CDR1 SGHVS and CDR2 FNYEAQ. V dropped 2 bases and J dropped 4 bases, with 8 bases sitting between them. The CDR3 loop reads CASSLTQGTGELFF. In DNA, the CDR3 is TGTGCCAGCAGCTTAACGCAGGGCACCGGGGAGCTGTTTTTT.

This clone was seen only a few times. The chain employs TRBV7-3 and TRBJ2-5, with 8 positions matching TRBD2. Germline-derived CDR1 and CDR2 are SGHTA and FQGTGA. The CDR3 is 13 residues long. J lost 3 bases, V lost 6 bases, and 3 bases had no gene match. CDR3: CASSPGREETQYF. The CDR3 DNA sequence: TGTGCCAGCAGTCCCGGGAGGGAAGAGACCCAGTACTTC.

This clone was counted only a few times. The CDR3 nucleotides read TGTGCCAGCAGCTGGGCAGCGGGGCAGCCCCAGCATTTT. This encodes CASSWAAGQPQHF. The rearrangement links TRBV5-6 to TRBJ1-5; D is unresolved. V lost 3 bases and J 7 bases, leaving 11 bases between the germline ends. This CDR3 comprises 13 residues. Germline-derived CDR1 and CDR2 are SGHDT and YYEEEE.

This sequence joins TRBV2 and TRBJ1-1; D is possibly TRBD1 (5 bases). This CDR3 is 12 amino acids long. V was clipped by 5 bases and J by 11 bases, with 15 bases between them. CDR1 and CDR2 (germline): SNHLY, FYNNEI. The CDR3 here is CASSPGPGGAFF. In DNA, the CDR3 is TGTGCCAGCAGTCCCGGGCCCGGGGGGGCTTTCTTT.

The CDR3 DNA is TGTGCCAGCAGACACCGGGACTCGGGTGAAGCTTTCTTT. It yields the protein CASRHRDSGEAFF. The rearrangement uses TRBV6-4 and TRBJ1-1; TRBD1 is a possible D gene (5 bases). V was trimmed by 6 bases and J by 7 bases, leaving 15 bases between them. The germline V gene has CDR1 MRHNA and CDR2 SNTAGT. There are 13 residues in the CDR3.

The chain carries TRBV30 and TRBJ1-2; possible D gene TRBD1, 6 bases. CDR3 length: 11 residues. Germline values: CDR1 GTSNPN, CDR2 SVGIG (reference sequence). V was pared by 2 bases and J by 6 bases, with 7 bases between. The CDR3 DNA sequence: TGTGCCTGGAGTACAGGGAATGGCTACACCTTC. Its protein is CAWSTGNGYTF.

The rearrangement uses TRBV29-1 and TRBJ1-3, with D perhaps matching TRBD1 (6 bases). Germline loops: CDR1 SQVTM, CDR2 ANQGSEA. Trimming removed 3 bases at V and 0 bases at J, with 12 bases between. CDR3 length equals 15 residues. The CDR3 loop is CSVDFGTNSGNTIYF. The CDR3 bases are TGCAGCGTTGACTTTGGGACAAACTCTGGAAACACCATATATTTT.

V gene TRBV6-6 combines with J gene TRBJ1-5, with 8 nucleotides matching TRBD1. CDR1 and CDR2 from the germline V gene are MNHNY and SVGAGI (reference sequence). With 2 bases clipped from V and 6 bases from J, the junction kept 6 bases outside the gene matches. The CDR3 is 15 amino acids. CDR3: CASSYVPGGIQPQHF. The CDR3 nucleotides are TGTGCCAGCAGTTACGTTCCAGGGGGCATTCAGCCCCAGCATTTT.

On this clone: Other DNA sequences in this specimen translate into the identical CDR3. The J gene is TRBJ2-1, the V gene TRBV18, with TRBD1 as a possible D gene (6 bases). This CDR3 has 13 residues. Trimming shortened V by 3 bases and J by 7 bases, and 10 bases separated the two germline ends. Germline V gene lookup returns CDR1 KGHSH and CDR2 LQKENI. CDR3 bases: TGTGCCAGCTCACCCGGGCAGGGGAATGAGCAGTTCTTC. Protein: CASSPGQGNEQFF. The full variable domain, in which reference TRBV18 and TRBJ2-1 provide the parts outside the CDR3, is NAGVMQNPRHLVRRRGQEARLRCSPMKGHSHVYWYRQLPEEGLKFMVYLQKENIIDESGMPKERFSAEFPKEGPSILRIQQVVRGDSAAYFCASSPGQGNEQFFGPGTRLTVL.

The V call is TRBV7-2, the J call TRBJ1-4, with 8 bases aligning to TRBD1. V shed 5 bases, J shed 8 bases, and the junction held 1 base outside the gene matches. CDR1 and CDR2 from the germline V gene are SGHTA and FQGNSA. This CDR3 has 12 amino acids. In DNA form, the CDR3 reads TGTGCCAGCAGCGGACAGGGAGAAAAACTGTTTTTT. Amino acid sequence: CASSGQGEKLFF.

The chain uses TRBV10-3 and TRBJ2-7; TRBD1 agrees at 9 bases. CDR3 size: 13 residues. Germline CDR1 ENHRY, CDR2 SYGVKD. V trimming: 7 bases; J trimming: 2 bases; junction bases outside the gene matches: 3. In nucleotides, the CDR3 is TGTGCCATCAACGGACAGGGGACCTACGAGCAGTACTTC. Translating it yields CAINGQGTYEQYF.

The genes are TRBV4-1 and TRBJ2-7, with a tentative D call TRBD2 (5 bases). V was clipped by 1 base and J by 6 bases, with 13 bases between them. The CDR3 runs to 14 residues. Looked up from germline, CDR1 is MGHRA and CDR2 is YSYEKL. CDR3 protein: CASSQVYGSSEQYF. DNA of the CDR3: TGCGCCAGCAGCCAAGTTTATGGGAGTAGCGAGCAGTACTTC.

The gene calls are TRBV27 and TRBJ1-2; D might be TRBD1 (6 bases). The CDR3 has 13 residues. With 5 bases removed from V and 5 bases from J, the gap between germline ends came to 12 bases. Germline lookup yields CDR1 MNHEY and CDR2 SMNVEV (reference sequence). CDR3 protein: CASSITGSYGYTF. The CDR3, as DNA: TGTGCCAGCAGTATAACAGGGTCTTATGGCTACACCTTC.